A selection of T cell receptor beta chains follows, all from one sample in a study of blood T cell repertoires in COVID-19. Sequenced by immunoSEQ multiplex PCR; TCRdb stores in-frame clones only, minus some. The sample has under 300,000 clones, 88% seen once. The sequenced sample was PBMCs or T cells enriched from blood (not recorded which). Receptor source: a woman aged 50 to 65 who had recovered from COVID-19. Each CDR3 is given with its conserved first and last residue.

J	length	V	CDR3
TRBJ2-5	15	TRBV11-2	CASSFRGEYQETQYF
TRBJ1-1	11	TRBV6-1	CASSEISEAFF
TRBJ1-5	14	TRBV15	CATSTYRADQPQHF
TRBJ1-5	18	TRBV28	CASSLAPRTGVLNQPQHF
TRBJ2-1	15	TRBV6-2/TRBV6-3	CASSGQGAQNNEQFF
TRBJ1-2	13	TRBV10-3	CAIMGGSNYGYTF
TRBJ2-5	14	TRBV5-1	CASSYGLAGGPEYF
TRBJ1-6	12	TRBV7-2	CASSRQNSPLHF
TRBJ1-2	11	TRBV2	CASSRGYGYTF
TRBJ1-5	14	TRBV19	CASTNRDSNQPQHF
TRBJ2-1	14	TRBV6-2/TRBV6-3	CASSGHSSYNEQFF
TRBJ2-5	13	TRBV28	CASSFRSEETQYF
TRBJ2-5	14	TRBV7-2	CASSPGARGETQYF
TRBJ2-7	12	TRBV2	CASGTIYYEQYF
TRBJ1-1	11	TRBV29-1	CSGQGPLEAFF
TRBJ1-5	14	TRBV4-3	CASSQDTYNQPQHF
TRBJ2-1	15	TRBV7-9	CASSPPGDVYNEQFF
TRBJ2-7	15	TRBV9	CASSPSHLLHYEQYF
TRBJ1-5	13	TRBV2	CASSPSGGQPQHF
TRBJ2-6	15	TRBV6-5	CASRPGLSGANVLTF
TRBJ2-7	13	TRBV19	CASSKGQIYEQYF
TRBJ1-1	13	TRBV7-9	CASSLRGQGEAFF
TRBJ1-2	16	TRBV4-3	CASSQEGVGTGGGYTF